What follows is one T cell receptor (beta chain) and its context. Its target is not known. This specimen belongs to a study of blood T cells in healthy people across ages. Overall study results and limits: In long-lived donors, naive CD4+ cell counts and diversity exceeded those of aged donors.

The use of a sample-barcoded 5' primer and a J-beta primer mix characterized a second PCR of roughly 6 to 12 cycles. TCRdb used MiXCR to reprocess the 5' RACE reads, holding one entry per CDR3 protein. Of more than 500,000 distinct CDR3 sequences listed, over 25% were seen once; the top ten hold about 3.3%. This CDR3 region has 14 residues. V was cut by 5 bases and J by 5 bases, with 15 bases left in between. The germline gives CDR1 ENHRY, CDR2 SYGVKD. A further study also used this sample, focusing on T cells of mothers and their children. That investigation notes: For the second PCR, the M1S primer put in sample barcodes and 2-4 random nucleotides.

This TCR was recovered from a boy between 2 and 10 years old in good health. The specimen sequenced was blood. The gene calls are TRBV10-3 and TRBJ2-5; D might be TRBD1 (5 bases). The DNA for the CDR3 is TGTGCCATCAGTCCTGGGGCCACCTGGGAGACCCAGTACTTC. Protein product: CAISPGATWETQYF.